Presented here are 15 T cell receptor beta chains from one specimen sequenced in a study of PD-1 blockade in classical Hodgkin lymphoma. Time point reported: cycle 4 day 1 (C4D1), after 6 weeks of nivolumab. All trial patients relapsed after autologous stem cell transplantation. The repertoire was sequenced with immunoSEQ multiplex PCR; TCRdb's copy has only in-frame clones and lacks some. The sample includes tens of thousands of clones, more than 75% of them seen just once. Specimen: peripheral blood mononuclear cells (PBMCs), collected before the fourth cycle of nivolumab. The receptors come from a human donor with classical Hodgkin lymphoma.

The chain is built from TRBV18 and TRBJ2-2; 9 bases are shared with TRBD1. After removal of 3 bases from V and 6 bases from J, the junction contained 14 bases not matched to a gene. CDR1 KGHSH and CDR2 LQKENI come from the germline V gene. The CDR3 covers 18 residues. CDR3 DNA sequence: TGTGCCAGCTCACCTGATCTCCTTGGACAGGGGAGCGCCGGGGAGCTGTTTTTT. This codes for CASSPDLLGQGSAGELFF. The full variable domain, its missing parts supplied by reference TRBV18 and TRBJ2-2, is NAGVMQNPRHLVRRRGQEARLRCSPMKGHSHVYWYRQLPEEGLKFMVYLQKENIIDESGMPKERFSAEFPKEGPSILRIQQVVRGDSAAYFCASSPDLLGQGSAGELFFGEGSRLTVL.

The gene calls are TRBV7-9 and TRBJ2-7, with 9 bases fitting TRBD1. CDR3 length equals 16 residues. Per the germline V gene, CDR1 is SEHNR and CDR2 is FQNEAQ (reference sequence). V trimming: 6 bases; J trimming: 0 bases; junction bases outside the gene matches: 9. CDR3 protein: CASSPLGQGFSYEQYF. CDR3 nucleotides: TGTGCCAGCAGTCCACTGGGACAGGGATTCTCCTACGAGCAGTACTTC.

This chain uses TRBV27 with TRBJ2-7, with a tentative D call TRBD1 (6 bases). This CDR3 has 17 residues. Germline CDR1 reads MNHEY; CDR2 reads SMNVEV (reference sequence). V lost 0 bases and J 4 bases, leaving 19 bases between the germline ends. Written as DNA, the CDR3 is TGTGCCAGCAGTTTATCCTTTTCGAGGGGGTTGGGGTACGAGCAGTACTTC. Its translation is CASSLSFSRGLGYEQYF.

The chain has TRBV27 and TRBJ2-3; 12 bases agree with TRBD2. The J segment lost 5 bases and the V segment lost 0 bases, leaving 3 bases of the junction unmatched. This CDR3 region has 16 residues. Germline loops: CDR1 MNHEY, CDR2 SMNVEV (reference sequence). In DNA form, the CDR3 reads TGTGCCAGCAGTTTATCCGGGACTAGCGGGCGAGATACGCAGTATTTT. Translating gives CASSLSGTSGRDTQYF.

The chain recombines TRBV7-9 with TRBJ2-7, with TRBD2 matching over 13 bases. V trimming: 4 bases; J trimming: 7 bases; junction bases outside the gene matches: 10. The CDR3 extends over 16 amino acids. Germline V gene sequence: CDR1 SEHNR, CDR2 FQNEAQ (reference sequence). DNA of the CDR3: TGTGCCAGCAGCTCTCAAGGGACTAGCGGGATGAGGGAGCAGTACTTC. This codes for CASSSQGTSGMREQYF.

The chain couples TRBV7-3 to TRBJ2-6; 11 positions agree with TRBD1. The CDR3 spans 20 residues. V shed 0 bases and J 0 bases; nucleotides not matched to a gene: 7. Germline loops: CDR1 SGHTA, CDR2 FQGTGA. In DNA, the CDR3 is TGTGCCAGCAGCTTAACGTTAATCGGGACAGGGGGCTCTGGGGCCAACGTCCTGACTTTC. The encoded protein is CASSLTLIGTGGSGANVLTF.

The chain is built from TRBV30 and TRBJ2-2, with 7 positions matching TRBD1. Trimming took 2 bases from V and 3 from J; bases not matched to a gene: 0. This CDR3 is 13 amino acids long. Germline V gene data show CDR1 as GTSNPN and CDR2 as SVGIG (reference sequence). The CDR3 DNA follows: TGTGCCTGGAGTAGGGGGCACACCGGGGAGCTGTTTTTT. Its protein product is CAWSRGHTGELFF.

The gene calls are TRBV5-4 and TRBJ2-2; TRBD2 matches 9 bases. There are 15 residues in the CDR3. Trimming took 3 bases from V and 7 from J; bases not matched to a gene: 7. Germline-derived CDR1 and CDR2 are SGHNT and YYREEE (reference sequence). CDR3 DNA: TGTGCCAGCAGCTCCCCGGGACTAGCAAACGGGGAGCTGTTTTTT. Its protein product is CASSSPGLANGELFF.

The V gene is TRBV5-1, the J gene TRBJ2-4; D may be TRBD1 (5 bases). The germline V gene has CDR1 SGHRS and CDR2 YFSETQ. The V gene lost 4 bases and the J gene lost 4 bases, with 12 bases spanning the gap. The CDR3 runs 14 residues. This CDR3 is CASSDDRRKNIQYF. CDR3 sequence (DNA): TGCGCCAGCAGCGACGACAGAAGAAAAAACATTCAGTACTTC.

The V call is TRBV2, the J call TRBJ1-5, with 11 positions matching TRBD1. Trimming at V came to 1 base and at J to 6 bases, leaving 2 bases not matched to a gene. The CDR3 runs to 15 residues. CDR1 SNHLY and CDR2 FYNNEI come from the germline V gene. CDR3 region: CASSEGTGGIQPQHF. Written as DNA, the CDR3 is TGTGCCAGCAGTGAAGGGACAGGGGGCATTCAGCCCCAGCATTTT. The entire variable domain, with the rest obtained from reference TRBV2 and TRBJ1-5, is as follows: EPEVTQTPSHQVTQMGQEVILRCVPISNHLYFYWYRQILGQKVEFLVSFYNNEISEKSEIFDDQFSVERPDGSNFTLKIRSTKLEDSAMYFCASSEGTGGIQPQHFGDGTRLSIL.

The gene calls are TRBV10-3 and TRBJ2-1, with 9 bases matching TRBD1. Germline V lookup: CDR1 ENHRY, CDR2 SYGVKD. V lost 4 bases, J lost 7 bases, and 2 bases stayed unmatched. CDR3 length: 13 residues. CDR3 region: CAISGTGENEQFF. DNA of the CDR3: TGTGCCATCAGTGGGACAGGGGAAAATGAGCAGTTCTTC.

The chain combines TRBV2 with TRBJ1-4; D unclear. The germline V gene has CDR1 SNHLY and CDR2 FYNNEI. This CDR3 has 12 amino acids. Trimming cost V 7 bases and J 6 bases, with 9 bases left between them. CDR3 residues: CASNYVDEKLFF. The CDR3 DNA sequence: TGTGCCAGCAATTATGTCGATGAAAAACTGTTTTTT.

CDR3 sequence: CASSGRGRNGSYEQYF. The DNA of the CDR3 is TGCGCCAGCAGCGGAAGGGGGCGGAACGGATCCTACGAGCAGTACTTC. The rearrangement links TRBV4-1 to TRBJ2-7, with 7 bases aligning to TRBD1. V lost 5 bases to trimming and J lost 1 base; unmatched junction nucleotides: 11. From germline, CDR1 is MGHRA and CDR2 YSYEKL. The CDR3 covers 16 residues.

A single count supports this clone. The rearrangement links TRBV5-1 to TRBJ2-3, with D tentatively TRBD1 (6 bases). This CDR3 comprises 14 residues. The ends were cut back, 4 bases at V and 5 bases at J, with 14 bases in the middle. Germline V gene data show CDR1 as SGHRS and CDR2 as YFSETQ. CDR3 sequence (DNA): TGCGCCAGCAGCAGAGGGGGAGTGGGAGATACGCAGTATTTT. It is translated as CASSRGGVGDTQYF.

This chain connects TRBV6-4 to TRBJ2-1; 8 bases are a match to TRBD2. The CDR3 loop spans 15 amino acids. Germline CDR1 is MRHNA and CDR2 is SNTAGT. J was trimmed by 4 bases and V by 5 bases; bases with no gene match: 7. The CDR3 sequence is CASSITSGTYNEQFF. For the CDR3, the DNA is TGTGCCAGCAGTATCACTAGCGGAACTTACAATGAGCAGTTCTTC.